A selection of T cell receptor beta chains follows, all from one sample in a study of blood T cell repertoires in COVID-19. TCRdb's table, derived via immunoSEQ multiplex PCR, lists solely in-frame clones and lacks some. This repertoire shows approximately 140,000 clones, around nine tenths found once; its top ten account for over 9.5%. The sample consisted of peripheral blood. These TCRs come from a man aged 60 to 69 with active or convalescent COVID-19. Both conserved end residues are part of each CDR3. Fields, in order: clone size, V gene, J gene, D gene, CDR3 DNA, CDR3 protein. The D gene is left open where the match is weak. Only some rows state a clone size, as once, few, many or a class for expanded clones.

>-|TRBV28|TRBJ1-5|-
TGTGCCACCCTTGGAGAGGTAGGCAATCAGCCCCAGCATTTT
CATLGEVGNQPQHF
>-|TRBV24-1|TRBJ1-2|-
TGTGCCACCAGTGATCAAGGTCAGGGATATGGCTACACCTTC
CATSDQGQGYGYTF
>-|TRBV27|TRBJ2-4|TRBD2
TGTGCCAGCAGTTTATCGATGTCGGGGGGGGCAAGCAAAAACATTCAGTACTTC
CASSLSMSGGASKNIQYF
>once|TRBV7-9|TRBJ1-4|TRBD1
TGTGCCAGCAGCCGTCAGAGGTTAGGGGGCACGGAAAAACTGTTTTTT
CASSRQRLGGTEKLFF
>-|TRBV7-9|TRBJ2-7|-
TGTGCCAGCAGCTTTGTGGCCTCAGCCTACGAGCAGTACTTC
CASSFVASAYEQYF
>-|TRBV6-5|TRBJ1-3|-
TGTGCCAGCAGTAAAACAGGGTCCTCTGGAAACACCATATATTTT
CASSKTGSSGNTIYF
>once|TRBV5-6|TRBJ2-7|-
TGTGCCAGCAGCTTGGCAACACGAAGCTACGAGCAGTACTTC
CASSLATRSYEQYF
>-|TRBV6-5|TRBJ2-3|TRBD1
TGTGCCAGCAGTCCCTGGACAGGTAGCACAGATACGCAGTATTTT
CASSPWTGSTDTQYF
>-|TRBV7-2|TRBJ1-1|-
TGTGCCAGCAGCTTAATGGGACACGGGAACACTGAAGCTTTCTTT
CASSLMGHGNTEAFF
>-|TRBV4-2|TRBJ2-1|-
TGTGCCAGCAGCCAAGATCCACAGGGTGGAAACAATGAGCAGTTCTTC
CASSQDPQGGNNEQFF
>-|TRBV11-2|TRBJ2-7|TRBD1
TGTGCCAGCAGCACCCGGGACAGGGCCCACGAGCAGTACTTC
CASSTRDRAHEQYF
>-|TRBV4-2|TRBJ2-1|TRBD2
TGTGCCAGCAGCCAAGGAGGACTAGCGGGGGGAGGAGGTGAGCAGTTCTTC
CASSQGGLAGGGGEQFF
>-|TRBV18|TRBJ1-2|TRBD1
TGTGCCAGCTCACCATTAGGGACAGCTAACTATGGCTACACCTTC
CASSPLGTANYGYTF
>-|TRBV28|TRBJ1-1|TRBD1
TGTGCCAGCAGGGCTCAGGGGGGGAACACTGAAGCTTTCTTT
CASRAQGGNTEAFF
>few|TRBV5-5|TRBJ1-6|-
TGTGCCAGCAGCTTAGAGGGAAATTCACCCCTCCACTTT
CASSLEGNSPLHF
>-|TRBV11-1|TRBJ2-7|-
TGTGCCAGCAGCTTAGCCTCCGGGAGAACGATTAAGCAGTACTTC
CASSLASGRTIKQYF
>-|TRBV3-1/TRBV3-2|TRBJ2-7|-
TGTGCCAGCAGCCCGAGTTTAAGGGGGGGCGAGCAGTACTTC
CASSPSLRGGEQYF
>few|TRBV30|TRBJ1-5|-
TGTGCCTGGAGTGTCGAGATTAGGGGCCCCCAGCATTTT
CAWSVEIRGPQHF
>once|TRBV4-1|TRBJ1-2|-
TGCGCCAGCAGCCGAGGGAATGGCTACACCTTC
CASSRGNGYTF
>few|TRBV7-6|TRBJ2-2|TRBD2
TGTGCCAGCAGCTCGGGACTAGCGGGAGTTTTCGCCGGGGAGCTGTTTTTT
CASSSGLAGVFAGELFF
>-|TRBV4-3|TRBJ2-5|TRBD2
TGCGCCAGCAGCCCCGGACTAGCGGGTGTCCAAGAGACCCAGTACTTC
CASSPGLAGVQETQYF
>-|TRBV6-5|TRBJ2-1|TRBD1
TGTGCCAGCAAGCAGGGACAGGGGGTTTACAATGAGCAGTTCTTC
CASKQGQGVYNEQFF
>-|TRBV9|TRBJ2-1|TRBD2
TGTGCCAGCAGCGCCAAGCGGGCTAGCGGGAACAATGAGCAGTTCTTC
CASSAKRASGNNEQFF
>few|TRBV27|TRBJ2-7|-
TGTGCCAGCAGCCCGGACTTGAACTACGAGCAGTACTTC
CASSPDLNYEQYF
>once|TRBV5-1|TRBJ2-3|-
TGCGCCAGCAGCTCGGCCGGGACAACCTACACAGATACGCAGTATTTT
CASSSAGTTYTDTQYF
>-|TRBV2|TRBJ2-5|-
TGTGCCAGCAGTGTTCAGGGAATGCAAGAGACCCAGTACTTC
CASSVQGMQETQYF
>many|TRBV5-1|TRBJ2-7|-
TGCGCCAGCAGCTTGGCGGGACACTACTCCTACGAGCAGTACTTC
CASSLAGHYSYEQYF
>-|TRBV6-5|TRBJ1-1|-
TGTGCCAGCAGTTACTCCCGGCAGGGCGAAGCTTTCTTT
CASSYSRQGEAFF
>few|TRBV6-5|TRBJ1-6|-
TGTGCCAGCAGTTCCGCACTTGGCTCCTATAATTCACCCCTCCACTTT
CASSSALGSYNSPLHF
>-|TRBV20-1|TRBJ2-7|TRBD2
TGCAGTGCGGGCGGGAGGGGTGAGCAGTACTTC
CSAGGRGEQYF
>-|TRBV15|TRBJ2-1|TRBD1
TGTGCCACCAGCAGAGGAGTGATGCGACAGGGGGGCAATGAGCAGTTCTTC
CATSRGVMRQGGNEQFF
>-|TRBV29-1|TRBJ2-1|-
TGCAGCGTTGAACAAATGGGACATGCGAGGAATGAGCAGTTCTTC
CSVEQMGHARNEQFF
>few|TRBV6-1|TRBJ1-4|-
TGTGCCAGCAGTGAAAGGAGGGAGGCAACTAATGAAAAACTGTTTTTT
CASSERREATNEKLFF
>-|TRBV6-5|TRBJ2-3|TRBD1
TGTGCCAGCAGCGGTATCGGGACAGGCACAGATACGCAGTATTTT
CASSGIGTGTDTQYF
>-|TRBV29-1|TRBJ2-5|-
TGCAGCGCCTTCAGACTTGCCCTCCAAGAGACCCAGTACTTC
CSAFRLALQETQYF
>-|TRBV6-1|TRBJ1-5|TRBD1
TGTGCCAGCAGTAAAGGGACAGGGGGCACTCAGCCCCAGCATTTT
CASSKGTGGTQPQHF
>-|TRBV27|TRBJ2-5|-
TGTGCCAGCAGTTCGGGGGTGACAGGGATAGAGACCCAGTACTTC
CASSSGVTGIETQYF
>-|TRBV14|TRBJ2-4|-
TGTGCCAGCAGCCAAGGAGGCGCCATTCAGTACTTC
CASSQGGAIQYF
>-|TRBV6-7|TRBJ1-6|TRBD1
TGTGCCAGCAGTTGGGGGGGAGGACAGGGGAGCTCCTATAATTCACCCCTCCACTTT
CASSWGGGQGSSYNSPLHF
>-|TRBV9|TRBJ2-2|TRBD1
TGTGCCAGCAGCGTGGTCGGACAGGGGCAGCTGTTTTTT
CASSVVGQGQLFF
>-|TRBV24-1|TRBJ1-1|-
TGTGCCACCAGCGCCAGAACGAACACTGAAGCTTTCTTT
CATSARTNTEAFF
>few|TRBV12-3/TRBV12-4|TRBJ1-2|TRBD1
TGTGCCAGCAGTTTAGGGGACAGGGGAGGCTACACCTTC
CASSLGDRGGYTF
>-|TRBV18|TRBJ2-3|TRBD1
TGTGCCAGCTCACCCTATGGGACAGGCACAGATACGCAGTATTTT
CASSPYGTGTDTQYF
>-|TRBV27|TRBJ2-1|TRBD2
TGTGCCAGCCGGACCCTAGCGGGATTCGATGAGCAGTTCTTC
CASRTLAGFDEQFF
>-|TRBV6-5|TRBJ1-5|-
TGTGCCAGCAGTTCCCAGGGGAATCAGCCCCAGCATTTT
CASSSQGNQPQHF
>-|TRBV7-9|TRBJ1-4|-
TGTGCCAGCAGCTTGGGCGGGACGGGTAATGAAAAACTGTTTTTT
CASSLGGTGNEKLFF
>once|TRBV2|TRBJ2-2|TRBD2
TGTGCCAGCATCCAGCGGGAGGTCGGGGAGCTGTTTTTT
CASIQREVGELFF
>-|TRBV5-1|TRBJ2-7|-
TGCGCCAGCAGTTCCCGGAGGGGCAACGAGCAGTACTTC
CASSSRRGNEQYF